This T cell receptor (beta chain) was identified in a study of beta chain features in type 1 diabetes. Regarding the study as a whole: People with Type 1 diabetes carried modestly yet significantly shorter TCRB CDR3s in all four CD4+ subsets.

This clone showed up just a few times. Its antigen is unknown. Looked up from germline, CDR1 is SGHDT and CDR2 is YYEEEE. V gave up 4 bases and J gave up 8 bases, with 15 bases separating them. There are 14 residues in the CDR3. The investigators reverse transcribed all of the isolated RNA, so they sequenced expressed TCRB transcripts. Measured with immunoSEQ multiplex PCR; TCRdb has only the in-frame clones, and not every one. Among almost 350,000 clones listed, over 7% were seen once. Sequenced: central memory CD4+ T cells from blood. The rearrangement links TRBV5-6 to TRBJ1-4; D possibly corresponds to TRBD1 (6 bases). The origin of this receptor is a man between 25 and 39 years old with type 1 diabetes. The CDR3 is CASSAGRGTEKLFF. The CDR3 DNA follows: TGTGCCAGCAGCGCTGGGAGGGGGACCGAAAAACTGTTTTTT.